One and the same sample provided the 9 T cell receptor beta chains below, sequenced in a study of T cell responses to AZD1222 COVID-19 vaccine (dated by TCRdb to about 2021). The sample's time point label, in plain terms: baseline before first vaccination. Libraries were prepared through the immunoSEQ multiplex PCR assay. What TCRdb holds here is the immuneACCESS table cut down to in-frame rearrangements. Part of the clones is not present; checked against another copy, under half of the missing clones reflect an unresolved V gene, and the others are unexplained. The sample has about 130,000 clones on record, roughly 84% of them singletons. The ten largest account for roughly 12% of the sample. The sample in question was peripheral blood, obtained on day 0 of AZD1222 vaccination. These receptors were obtained from an adult in good health.

The chain employs TRBV10-3 and TRBJ2-3, with D possibly being TRBD1 (5 bases). The germline V gene encodes CDR1 ENHRY and CDR2 SYGVKD. The CDR3 totals 12 residues. Between the trimmed V and J ends, which lost 6 bases and 6 bases, there was a span of 10 bases. The CDR3 reads CAIRGRADTQYF. CDR3 sequence (DNA): TGTGCCATCAGGGGCAGGGCCGATACGCAGTATTTT.

The V gene is TRBV2, the J gene TRBJ1-4; D remains ambiguous. From germline, CDR1 is SNHLY and CDR2 FYNNEI. Trimming cost V 4 bases and J 7 bases, with 16 bases left between them. The CDR3 extends over 15 amino acids. CDR3 DNA sequence: TGTGCCAGCAGTGGTCCCCAGACGCCTCTTGAAAAACTGTTTTTT. This sequence encodes CASSGPQTPLEKLFF.

The rearrangement joins TRBV7-2 to TRBJ2-7, with D uncertain. With 1 base removed from V and 4 bases from J, the gap between germline ends came to 2 bases. CDR1 is SGHTA and CDR2 is FQGNSA in the germline V gene. This CDR3 has 11 residues. This chain's CDR3 is CASSLEYEQYF. DNA for the CDR3: TGTGCCAGCAGCTTAGAGTACGAGCAGTACTTC.

J is TRBJ1-4 and V is TRBV2; perhaps TRBD1 as D (6 bases). The CDR3 spans 13 residues. V was pared by 4 bases and J by 7 bases, with 10 bases between. Germline V gene data show CDR1 as SNHLY and CDR2 as FYNNEI. As DNA, the CDR3 is TGTGCCAGCAGTGTCAGGGGCAGTGAAAAACTGTTTTTT. It encodes CASSVRGSEKLFF.

The V gene is TRBV28, the J gene TRBJ2-2, with D hard to call. V was shortened by 3 bases and J by 6 bases, with 20 bases between the two germline ends. Looked up from germline, CDR1 is MDHEN and CDR2 is SYDVKM. This CDR3 contains 17 residues. The CDR3 sequence: CASSLSQASSGAGELFF. In DNA, the CDR3 is TGTGCCAGCAGTTTGTCGCAGGCTTCTAGTGGCGCCGGGGAGCTGTTTTTT.

J is TRBJ2-5 and V is TRBV24-1; tentative D call: TRBD2 (5 bases). The germline V gene encodes CDR1 KGHDR and CDR2 SFDVKD. The ends were cut back, 1 base at V and 2 bases at J, with 13 bases in the middle. The CDR3 covers 16 residues. In DNA form, the CDR3 reads TGTGCCACCAGTGATTTCGTCCCGGGAACGCAAGAGACCCAGTACTTC. Translation gives CATSDFVPGTQETQYF.

The rearrangement links TRBV19 to TRBJ1-4; TRBD1 aligns across 8 bases. Germline loops: CDR1 LNHDA, CDR2 SQIVND (reference sequence). The CDR3 is 13 residues long. Germline trimming cut 10 bases from V and 7 bases from J; bases unmatched to any gene: 8. For the CDR3, the DNA is TGTGCCACCACCGGGACAGGTTTTGAAAAACTGTTTTTT. It specifies CATTGTGFEKLFF. Full variable domain (outside the CDR3, taken from reference TRBV19 and TRBJ1-4): DGGITQSPKYLFRKEGQNVTLSCEQNLNHDAMYWYRQDPGQGLRLIYYSQIVNDFQKGDIAEGYSVSREKKESFPLTVTSAQKNPTAFYLCATTGTGFEKLFFGSGTQLSVL.

The CDR3 DNA is TGTGCCAGCAGTATGGGCAGATCGTATAGCAATCAGCCCCAGCATTTT. The encoded protein is CASSMGRSYSNQPQHF. The chain uses TRBV2 and TRBJ1-5; D remains ambiguous. The germline V gene encodes CDR1 SNHLY and CDR2 FYNNEI. The V and J ends lost 5 bases and 0 bases respectively, with 14 bases between them. The CDR3 contains 16 residues. Using reference TRBV2 and TRBJ1-5 for the parts outside the CDR3, the full variable domain is EPEVTQTPSHQVTQMGQEVILRCVPISNHLYFYWYRQILGQKVEFLVSFYNNEISEKSEIFDDQFSVERPDGSNFTLKIRSTKLEDSAMYFCASSMGRSYSNQPQHFGDGTRLSIL.

The V call is TRBV30, the J call TRBJ1-5; no clear D. The germline V gene has CDR1 GTSNPN and CDR2 SVGIG (reference sequence). The CDR3 contains 14 residues. The germline V and J ends were trimmed by 0 bases and 5 bases, with 11 bases remaining between them. CDR3 in DNA: TGTGCCTGGAGTGTACGGCGTGACGATCAGCCCCAGCATTTT. It codes for CAWSVRRDDQPQHF.